One and the same sample provided the 31 T cell receptor beta chains below, sequenced in a study of cytomegalovirus exposure and HLA in healthy donors. The PCR contained 60 Vbeta and 13 Jbeta primers. Produced via immunoSEQ multiplex PCR; TCRdb's table is partial and in-frame only. The sample lists about 110,000 clones, around 78% occurring once. The sequenced sample consisted of PBMCs. Receptor source: a man between 25 and 39 years old in good health and CMV-seronegative.

Only a few counts were recorded for this clone. The chain has TRBV19 and TRBJ1-1; the match to TRBD1 covers 7 bases. The CDR3 runs 12 residues. CDR1 is LNHDA, CDR2 SQIVND, per germline (reference sequence). With V trimmed by 7 bases and J by 5 bases, 4 bases remained unmatched. In DNA form, the CDR3 reads TGTGCCAGTACAGGGGGGAAAACTGAAGCTTTCTTT. Encoded protein: CASTGGKTEAFF.

The rearrangement joins TRBV27 to TRBJ2-1; TRBD2 matches 14 bases. V trimming: 3 bases; J trimming: 8 bases; junction bases outside the gene matches: 12. The CDR3 consists of 18 residues. CDR1 is MNHEY and CDR2 is SMNVEV in the germline V gene (reference sequence). CDR3 residues: CASSLPGLAGVIFDEQFF. Here the CDR3 DNA reads TGTGCCAGCAGTTTGCCGGGACTAGCGGGGGTAATTTTCGATGAGCAGTTCTTC.

The chain joins TRBV5-1 to TRBJ2-1, with TRBD2 identical over 12 bases. The CDR3 is 16 amino acids. V was clipped by 2 bases and J by 2 bases; unmatched bases: 2. CDR1 is SGHRS and CDR2 is YFSETQ in the germline V gene. Here the CDR3 DNA reads TGCGCCAGCAGCTTAGGACTAGCGGGAACCTACAATGAGCAGTTCTTC. It is translated as CASSLGLAGTYNEQFF.

The genes are TRBV5-1 and TRBJ2-2; 15 bases match TRBD2. The germline gives CDR1 SGHRS, CDR2 YFSETQ. This CDR3 region has 18 residues. With 4 bases clipped from V and 4 bases from J, the junction kept 8 bases outside the gene matches. The CDR3 is CASSTGLAGGSGTGELFF. CDR3 DNA sequence: TGCGCCAGCAGCACGGGACTAGCGGGAGGATCGGGCACCGGGGAGCTGTTTTTT.

This clone was detected a few times. The gene calls are TRBV5-5 and TRBJ2-7; 7 positions agree with TRBD1. The CDR3 length is 15 residues. Germline lookup yields CDR1 SGHKS and CDR2 YYEKEE (reference sequence). The trim removed 0 bases at V and 2 bases at J, leaving 5 bases unmatched. The CDR3 sequence is CASSLGGQATYEQYF. The CDR3 DNA reads as TGTGCCAGCAGCTTGGGAGGACAGGCCACCTACGAGCAGTACTTC. Full variable domain (outside the CDR3, taken from reference TRBV5-5 and TRBJ2-7): DAGVTQSPTHLIKTRGQQVTLRCSPISGHKSVSWYQQVLGQGPQFIFQYYEKEERGRGNFPDRFSARQFPNYSSELNVNALLLGDSALYLCASSLGGQATYEQYFGPGTRLTVT.

The chain is built from TRBV15 and TRBJ2-1; 9 positions agree with TRBD1. In germline, CDR1 is LNHNV, CDR2 YYDKDF (reference sequence). The V segment lost 3 bases and the J segment 9 bases; nucleotides outside the gene matches: 9. This CDR3 is built from 15 residues. CDR3 sequence reads: CATSSRTGVVGEQFF. The CDR3 DNA is TGTGCCACCAGCAGTCGGACAGGGGTGGTTGGTGAGCAGTTCTTC.

The gene calls are TRBV28 and TRBJ2-5; 10 bases align to TRBD2. The CDR3 runs to 15 residues. J was trimmed by 0 bases and V by 4 bases; bases with no gene match: 2. CDR1 and CDR2 (germline): MDHEN, SYDVKM. This CDR3 reads CASSSGLAYQETQYF. In nucleotides, the CDR3 is TGTGCCAGCAGTTCGGGACTAGCGTACCAAGAGACCCAGTACTTC.

Worth noting for this clone: Germline and junction disagree at one end, which may indicate a read error. The V and J genes are TRBV7-9 and TRBJ2-7, with TRBD2 identical over 7 bases. The CDR3 loop spans 16 amino acids. The germline CDR1 and CDR2 sequences are SEHNR and FQNEAQ (reference sequence). The CDR3 DNA reads TGTTCCAGCAGCTTAGCGCTGGGTGCTAGCGGCTACGAGCAGTACTTC. This codes for CSSSLALGASGYEQYF.

The rearrangement uses TRBV6-1 and TRBJ2-5; tentative D call: TRBD2 (6 bases). Trimming shortened V by 1 base and J by 4 bases, and 19 bases separated the two germline ends. The CDR3 spans 17 residues. The V gene's germline CDR1 is MNHNS and CDR2 SASEGT. The CDR3 spells CASSEVGSGRGTETQYF. CDR3 nucleotides: TGTGCCAGCAGTGAAGTCGGGTCAGGGCGGGGAACAGAGACCCAGTACTTC.

The chain couples TRBV7-8 to TRBJ2-3; unclear D gene. Trimming pared 5 bases from V and 5 bases from J, leaving 14 bases between. The length of the CDR3 is 14 residues. Germline-derived CDR1 and CDR2 are SGHVS and FQNEAQ. Written as DNA, the CDR3 is TGTGCCAGCAGCCCACCGGGTAGGAGAGATACGCAGTATTTT. Amino acid sequence: CASSPPGRRDTQYF.

The J gene is TRBJ2-3, the V gene TRBV2; 10 bases agree with TRBD1. The J segment lost 0 bases and the V segment lost 6 bases, leaving 9 bases of the junction unmatched. The germline gives CDR1 SNHLY, CDR2 FYNNEI. The CDR3 contains 17 residues. The CDR3, as DNA: TGTGCCAGCAGCCGGGACAGGGGTACCCCTAGCACAGATACGCAGTATTTT. Amino acids: CASSRDRGTPSTDTQYF.

J is TRBJ1-2 and V is TRBV6-1; unclear D gene. V was trimmed by 0 bases and J by 6 bases, leaving 14 bases between them. There are 15 residues in the CDR3. In germline, CDR1 is MNHNS, CDR2 SASEGT. The CDR3 reads CASSEATRGWDGYTF. CDR3 DNA: TGTGCCAGCAGTGAAGCGACGCGCGGGTGGGATGGCTACACCTTC.

CDR3 sequence reads: CASSYRGSYEQYF. CDR3 nucleotide sequence: TGTGCCAGCAGCTACAGGGGCTCCTACGAGCAGTACTTC. The rearrangement uses TRBV5-8 and TRBJ2-7, with 7 bases identical to TRBD1. Germline CDR1 reads SGHTS; CDR2 reads YDEGEE. The CDR3 is 13 residues long. V trimming: 3 bases; J trimming: 0 bases; junction bases outside the gene matches: 0.

The V and J genes are TRBV11-2 and TRBJ1-2, with TRBD1 identical over 7 bases. The CDR3 has 14 amino acids. The germline V gene has CDR1 SGHAT and CDR2 FQNNGV. J lost 2 bases, V lost 5 bases, and 5 bases had no gene match. The CDR3 region has the DNA TGTGCCAGCAGCCCCACCAGGGGGAACTATGGCTACACCTTC. Protein product: CASSPTRGNYGYTF.

The CDR3 DNA reads TGTGCCAGCAGCCAGCAAGTAGCTACCGCTGAAGCTTTCTTT. It encodes CASSQQVATAEAFF. The genes are TRBV14 and TRBJ1-1; unclear D gene. The CDR3 totals 14 residues. Germline CDR1 SGHDN, CDR2 FVKESK. V dropped 3 bases and J dropped 6 bases, with 14 bases sitting between them.

Comment on this clone: Other nucleotide sequences from this sample produce the same CDR3. This sequence joins TRBV6-1 and TRBJ1-5, with 9 bases identical to TRBD1. The CDR3 contains 17 residues. CDR1 and CDR2 (germline): MNHNS, SASEGT. After removal of 1 base from V and 0 bases from J, the junction contained 4 bases not matched to a gene. CDR3 amino acids: CASSEGQGGISNQPQHF. The CDR3 nucleotides are TGTGCCAGCAGTGAAGGACAGGGGGGGATTAGCAATCAGCCCCAGCATTTT.

The rearrangement joins TRBV5-8 to TRBJ1-2; D may be TRBD1 (6 bases). The length of the CDR3 is 14 residues. Germline V gene sequence: CDR1 SGHTS, CDR2 YDEGEE. V lost 4 bases and J 3 bases, leaving 13 bases between the germline ends. The CDR3 protein is CASSAQGIYYGYTF. The CDR3 DNA reads TGTGCCAGCAGCGCCCAGGGGATTTACTATGGCTACACCTTC.

The rearrangement joins TRBV27 to TRBJ1-2; a possible D gene is TRBD1 (5 bases). Germline CDR1 is MNHEY and CDR2 is SMNVEV (reference sequence). V lost 4 bases and J 7 bases, leaving 13 bases between the germline ends. This CDR3 is 13 amino acids long. CDR3 loop: CASSWVAGGGYTF. CDR3 DNA sequence: TGTGCCAGCAGTTGGGTTGCGGGGGGTGGCTACACCTTC.

This sequence joins TRBV11-2 and TRBJ2-1; D possibly corresponds to TRBD2 (6 bases). Germline values: CDR1 SGHAT, CDR2 FQNNGV. CDR3 length: 15 amino acids. The ends were cut back, 5 bases at V and 0 bases at J, with 11 bases in the middle. This chain's CDR3 is CASSMLAVSYNEQFF. The CDR3 bases are TGTGCCAGCAGCATGTTAGCGGTCTCCTACAATGAGCAGTTCTTC.

This clone was observed a handful of times. V is TRBV28 and J is TRBJ1-2; TRBD1 matches at 8 bases. The ends lost 8 bases at V and 3 bases at J; junction bases unmatched: 5. The CDR3 is made up of 13 amino acids. Germline values: CDR1 MDHEN, CDR2 SYDVKM. CDR3 nucleotides: TGTGCCAGCGGACAGGGCCTACACTATGGCTACACCTTC. It yields the protein CASGQGLHYGYTF.

The V gene is TRBV6-1, the J gene TRBJ1-1; 9 nucleotides match TRBD1. Germline trimming cut 9 bases from V and 4 bases from J; bases unmatched to any gene: 3. CDR3 length: 12 residues. Germline lookup yields CDR1 MNHNS and CDR2 SASEGT. The CDR3 reads CASTGGGTEAFF. The CDR3 DNA is TGTGCCAGTACAGGGGGCGGCACTGAAGCTTTCTTT.

The rearrangement joins TRBV2 to TRBJ1-2, with a tentative D call TRBD1 (6 bases). V lost 3 bases, J lost 4 bases, and 6 bases lay in between. Germline V CDR1 and CDR2: SNHLY, FYNNEI. There are 12 residues in the CDR3. In DNA form, the CDR3 reads TGTGCCAGCAGTGACAGGGGCTATGGCTACACCTTC. Its protein is CASSDRGYGYTF.

The chain employs TRBV6-5 and TRBJ2-7; TRBD2 matches 9 bases. This CDR3 spans 14 amino acids. The V gene end was trimmed by 0 bases and the J gene end by 7 bases; junction bases not matched to a gene: 4. The germline CDR1 and CDR2 sequences are MNHEY and SVGAGI. The DNA for the CDR3 is TGTGCCAGCAGTTACTCGCGGGGGGGCTTAGAGCAGTACTTC. This gives the protein CASSYSRGGLEQYF.

The V and J genes are TRBV5-1 and TRBJ2-1; possibly TRBD1 for D (6 bases). Germline V gene sequence: CDR1 SGHRS, CDR2 YFSETQ. The CDR3 is made up of 15 amino acids. Deletions cut 4 bases from V and 2 bases from J, with 13 bases between. The CDR3 region is CASSTTGNTYNEQFF. CDR3 DNA sequence: TGCGCCAGCAGCACTACAGGGAACACCTACAATGAGCAGTTCTTC.

The V and J genes are TRBV30 and TRBJ1-1; D remains ambiguous. This CDR3 contains 13 residues. The germline V gene encodes CDR1 GTSNPN and CDR2 SVGIG (reference sequence). The V gene lost 5 bases and the J gene lost 1 base, with 11 bases spanning the gap. In DNA form, the CDR3 reads TGTGCCTGGTTGGAGACGAGGAACACTGAAGCTTTCTTT. It specifies CAWLETRNTEAFF.

The J gene is TRBJ2-7, the V gene TRBV30; 10 bases are shared with TRBD2. This CDR3 spans 13 amino acids. Germline V gene lookup returns CDR1 GTSNPN and CDR2 SVGIG (reference sequence). V was pared by 7 bases and J by 4 bases, with 7 bases of the junction left unmatched. CDR3 amino acids: CASSSGRLYEQYF. DNA for the CDR3: TGTGCCTCCTCTAGCGGGAGATTGTACGAGCAGTACTTC.

The chain uses TRBV2 and TRBJ2-5, with D perhaps matching TRBD1 (5 bases). Judging by the DNA end, TRBJ2-7 fits better; the J call may be wrong. Germline V lookup: CDR1 SNHLY, CDR2 FYNNEI. This CDR3 region has 14 residues. The chain's CDR3 is CASSESPRVHEQYF. As DNA, the CDR3 is TGTGCCAGCAGTGAGTCCCCCAGGGTCCACGAGCAGTACTTC.

This clone was recorded once. The gene calls are TRBV15 and TRBJ2-3; a weak D match, TRBD2 (6 bases). The CDR3 has 14 residues. Germline loops: CDR1 LNHNV, CDR2 YYDKDF (reference sequence). Trimming pared 5 bases from V and 11 bases from J, leaving 20 bases between. The CDR3 reads CATSSWEEGKRQYF. The DNA for the CDR3 is TGTGCCACCAGCTCTTGGGAGGAGGGGAAGCGGCAGTATTTT. Full variable domain (missing parts from reference TRBV15 and TRBJ2-3): DAMVIQNPRYQVTQFGKPVTLSCSQTLNHNVMYWYQQKSSQAPKLLFHYYDKDFNNEADTPDNFQSRRPNTSFCFLDIRSPGLGDTAMYLCATSSWEEGKRQYFGPGTRLTVL.

The chain has TRBV7-2 and TRBJ2-5, with TRBD2 identical over 7 bases. Germline V lookup: CDR1 SGHTA, CDR2 FQGNSA. The trim removed 2 bases at V and 5 bases at J, leaving 2 bases unmatched. CDR3 size: 13 residues. The CDR3 reads CASSLNGRETQYF. The CDR3 DNA reads as TGTGCCAGCAGCTTAAACGGGAGGGAGACCCAGTACTTC.

This chain links TRBV6-6 with TRBJ2-7; 7 bases align to TRBD2. Trimming cost V 2 bases and J 1 base; bases outside gene matches: 5. Per the germline V gene, CDR1 is MNHNY and CDR2 is SVGAGI (reference sequence). CDR3 length: 15 amino acids. The CDR3 sequence is CASSYPGRGSYEQYF. Here the CDR3 DNA reads TGTGCCAGCAGTTACCCGGGGCGGGGGTCCTACGAGCAGTACTTC.

In its sample, this clone was seen a few times. The chain couples TRBV27 to TRBJ2-7; possible D gene TRBD2, 5 bases. Trimming cost V 4 bases and J 2 bases, with 12 bases left between them. The germline V gene has CDR1 MNHEY and CDR2 SMNVEV (reference sequence). The CDR3 loop spans 14 amino acids. The CDR3 loop is CASSWSSATYEQYF. The CDR3 bases are TGTGCCAGCAGTTGGAGTAGCGCAACCTACGAGCAGTACTTC.